This T cell receptor beta chain is from a study of graft-versus-host responses after intestinal transplantation. Study results and limitations: Within the allografts of patients who had graft-donor T cell macrochimerism, graft-versus-host to host-versus-graft clonal ratios were high. With peak circulating GvH clone levels came an association with early post-transplant HvG declines.

With regard to this clone: Its antigen is undetermined.

Germline V gives CDR1 SGDLS, CDR2 YYNGEE. V shed 4 bases and J 5 bases; nucleotides not matched to a gene: 4. This CDR3 has 13 amino acids. Sequencing used immunoSEQ multiplex PCR; TCRdb keeps in-frame clones, though not all of them. Among about 120,000 clones listed, over 80% were seen once. The source of this sequence is a human donor who received an intestinal transplant. The input for sequencing was unstimulated CD4+ T cells sorted from spleen or lymph node cells, taken before intestinal transplant. The chain is built from TRBV9 and TRBJ2-5, with 8 nucleotides matching TRBD2. The CDR3 DNA sequence: TGTGCCAGCAGCCTACGCGGGGGGGAGACCCAGTACTTC. Amino acids: CASSLRGGETQYF.